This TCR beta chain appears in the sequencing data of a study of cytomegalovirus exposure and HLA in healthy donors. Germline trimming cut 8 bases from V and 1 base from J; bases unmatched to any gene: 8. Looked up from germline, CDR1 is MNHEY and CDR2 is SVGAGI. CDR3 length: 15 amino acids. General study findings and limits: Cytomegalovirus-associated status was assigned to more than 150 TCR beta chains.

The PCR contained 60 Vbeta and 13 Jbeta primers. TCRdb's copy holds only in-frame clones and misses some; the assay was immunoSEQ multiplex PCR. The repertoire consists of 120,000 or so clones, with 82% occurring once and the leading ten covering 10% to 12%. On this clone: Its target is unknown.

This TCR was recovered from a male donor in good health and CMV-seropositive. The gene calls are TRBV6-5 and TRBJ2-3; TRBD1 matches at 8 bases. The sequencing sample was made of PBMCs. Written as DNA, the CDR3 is TGTGCCAGCGGCTGGAAGGGACAGGGCACAGATACGCAGTATTTT. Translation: CASGWKGQGTDTQYF.